Shown below are 18 T cell receptor beta chains from a single sample sequenced in a study of blood T cell repertoires in COVID-19. Data came from immunoSEQ multiplex PCR; TCRdb stores just in-frame clones and leaves some out. The data contain over 150,000 clones, approximately 80% of them singletons. Input material: PBMCs or T cells enriched from blood (not recorded which). The receptors originated from a woman aged 55-70 years who had recovered from COVID-19.

This clone came up a few times. The chain joins TRBV7-6 to TRBJ1-2, with TRBD1 identical over 7 bases. The CDR3 totals 12 residues. Germline CDR1 SGHVS, CDR2 FNYEAQ. V trimming: 6 bases; J trimming: 8 bases; junction bases outside the gene matches: 6. As DNA, the CDR3 is TGTGCCAGCAGTTCCGACAGGGTAGGCTACACCTTC. Translation gives CASSSDRVGYTF. The full variable domain, rest sourced from reference TRBV7-6 and TRBJ1-2, is GAGVSQSPRYKVTKRGQDVALRCDPISGHVSLYWYRQALGQGPEFLTYFNYEAQQDKSGLPNDRFSAERPEGSISTLTIQRTEQRDSAMYRCASSSDRVGYTFGSGTRLTVV.

This clone came up once. The chain has TRBV5-1 and TRBJ2-5; D possibly corresponds to TRBD2 (5 bases). Trimming cost V 2 bases and J 1 base, with 9 bases left between them. CDR3 length: 14 residues. Per the germline V gene, CDR1 is SGHRS and CDR2 is YFSETQ. CDR3 nucleotide sequence: TGCGCCAGCAGCTTCGGGGATAGCCAAGAGACCCAGTACTTC. The encoded protein is CASSFGDSQETQYF.

The rearrangement uses TRBV5-1 and TRBJ1-2; TRBD1 matches at 7 bases. Looked up from germline, CDR1 is SGHRS and CDR2 is YFSETQ. The V and J ends lost 0 bases and 4 bases, in that order; junction bases with no gene match: 3. This CDR3 region has 14 residues. The CDR3 here is CASSLGQGVYGYTF. CDR3 sequence (DNA): TGCGCCAGCAGCTTGGGACAGGGAGTCTATGGCTACACCTTC.

This clone was found a few times. The V gene is TRBV18, the J gene TRBJ2-2; D may be TRBD1 (6 bases). The germline V gene has CDR1 KGHSH and CDR2 LQKENI. V was shortened by 2 bases and J by 5 bases, with 18 bases between the two germline ends. The CDR3 runs 17 residues. The CDR3 protein is CASSPGQLILKTGELFF. The CDR3 DNA reads TGTGCCAGCTCACCAGGACAGCTAATTCTCAAGACCGGGGAGCTGTTTTTT.

This rearrangement joins TRBV30 to TRBJ1-2, with D possibly TRBD1 on 5 matching bases. Germline CDR1 reads GTSNPN; CDR2 reads SVGIG (reference sequence). This CDR3 has 15 residues. V dropped 2 bases and J dropped 3 bases, with 16 bases sitting between them. Here the CDR3 reads CAWSLGLGHHYGYTF. As DNA, the CDR3 is TGTGCCTGGAGTTTGGGGCTCGGACACCACTATGGCTACACCTTC. The variable domain in full, completed from reference TRBV30 and TRBJ1-2, reads SQTIHQWPATLVQPVGSPLSLECTVEGTSNPNLYWYRQAAGRGLQLLFYSVGIGQISSEVPQNLSASRPQDRQFILSSKKLLLSDSGFYLCAWSLGLGHHYGYTFGSGTRLTVV.

The J gene is TRBJ1-5, the V gene TRBV24-1, with TRBD1 matching over 8 bases. Looked up from germline, CDR1 is KGHDR and CDR2 is SFDVKD. This CDR3 region has 18 residues. After removal of 5 bases from V and 0 bases from J, the junction contained 11 bases not matched to a gene. In DNA form, the CDR3 reads TGTGCCACCAGTGTTCAGGGGGCTTCCCTAACTAGCAATCAGCCCCAGCATTTT. Its protein product is CATSVQGASLTSNQPQHF.

This chain uses TRBV11-3 with TRBJ2-7; TRBD2 is a possible D gene (5 bases). Germline values: CDR1 SGHNT, CDR2 YENEEA. The V end was cut by 0 bases, the J end by 4 bases, with 16 bases between. The CDR3 runs 16 residues. CDR3 residues: CASSLETGRGNYEQYF. DNA for the CDR3: TGTGCCAGCAGCTTAGAAACGGGGAGAGGGAATTACGAGCAGTACTTC.

The chain is built from TRBV27 and TRBJ1-5; D gene unclear. Germline CDR1 reads MNHEY; CDR2 reads SMNVEV (reference sequence). This CDR3 has 13 amino acids. V was pared by 2 bases and J by 5 bases, with 7 bases between. CDR3: CASSLIPYQPQHF. The CDR3 DNA follows: TGTGCCAGCAGTTTAATCCCATATCAGCCCCAGCATTTT.

The chain recombines TRBV10-3 with TRBJ1-2, with a weak D call TRBD1 (5 bases). The ends were cut back, 2 bases at V and 1 base at J, with 14 bases in the middle. The CDR3 runs 16 residues. CDR1 is ENHRY, CDR2 SYGVKD, per germline. This CDR3 is CAISETTGLFNYGYTF. The CDR3, as DNA: TGTGCCATCAGTGAGACAACGGGACTATTTAACTATGGCTACACCTTC.

This chain connects TRBV6-5 to TRBJ2-3; D gene unclear. V was clipped by 7 bases and J by 7 bases, with 9 bases between them. CDR3 length: 11 residues. CDR1 MNHEY and CDR2 SVGAGI come from the germline V gene. CDR3 amino acids: CASIRYHTQYF. The CDR3 DNA follows: TGTGCCAGCATCAGGTACCATACGCAGTATTTT.

This chain links TRBV3-1 (or the pseudogene TRBV3-2) with TRBJ1-4; D remains unclear. V was trimmed by 1 base and J by 4 bases, leaving 10 bases between them. CDR3 size: 15 residues. CDR1 and CDR2 (germline): LGHDT, YNNKEL (reference sequence). The CDR3 spells CASSQGGKINEKLFF. In DNA form, the CDR3 reads TGTGCCAGCAGCCAAGGAGGGAAAATTAATGAAAAACTGTTTTTT.

V is TRBV7-9 and J is TRBJ1-1; the D gene is possibly TRBD1 (5 bases). The V gene lost 5 bases and the J gene lost 8 bases, with 15 bases spanning the gap. CDR1 and CDR2 from the germline V gene are SEHNR and FQNEAQ (reference sequence). The CDR3 length is 13 residues. CDR3 region: CASSHCPDSEAFF. The DNA of the CDR3 is TGTGCCAGCAGCCATTGCCCTGACAGCGAAGCTTTCTTT.

The chain uses TRBV5-1 and TRBJ2-3; the D gene is possibly TRBD2 (5 bases). Deletions cut 4 bases from V and 1 base from J, with 13 bases between. Looked up from germline, CDR1 is SGHRS and CDR2 is YFSETQ. The length of the CDR3 is 15 residues. The CDR3 bases are TGCGCCAGCAGCCCCCCCTCCGGGGGCACAGATACGCAGTATTTT. Its protein product is CASSPPSGGTDTQYF.

The CDR3 DNA sequence: TGTGCCAGCAGTACCGGGACATGGGGAAAACTGTTTTTT. Translation: CASSTGTWGKLFF. The rearrangement links TRBV25-1 to TRBJ1-4; maybe TRBD1 (6 bases). The CDR3 has 13 residues. V lost 5 bases, J lost 10 bases, and 14 bases lay in between. The germline CDR1 and CDR2 sequences are MGHDK and SYGVNS.

The chain recombines TRBV29-1 with TRBJ2-1; 10 bases line up with TRBD2. V lost 8 bases to trimming and J lost 4 bases; unmatched junction nucleotides: 5. Per the germline V gene, CDR1 is SQVTM and CDR2 is ANQGSEA. The CDR3 spans 13 residues. CDR3 loop: CSPSGGEYNEQFF. The CDR3 region has the DNA TGCAGCCCCAGCGGGGGGGAATACAATGAGCAGTTCTTC.

This clone was detected only once. V is TRBV21-1 and J is TRBJ1-1; TRBD1 reflects the table's D call only, with no check against the DNA. TRBV21-1 is deemed a pseudogene. The CDR3 is made up of 14 amino acids. As DNA, the CDR3 is TGTGCCAGCAGCCTCACAGGGGGCGGGACTGAAGCTTTCTTT. Translating gives CASSLTGGGTEAFF.

The gene calls are TRBV7-2 and TRBJ1-5; 7 nucleotides line up with TRBD1. Germline V gene lookup returns CDR1 SGHTA and CDR2 FQGNSA. The CDR3 is 17 amino acids. The J segment lost 4 bases and the V segment lost 7 bases, leaving 16 bases of the junction unmatched. CDR3 loop: CASILLTQGYRNQPQHF. The CDR3 bases are TGTGCCAGCATCCTACTAACACAGGGGTATAGAAATCAGCCCCAGCATTTT.

The J gene is TRBJ1-2, the V gene TRBV6-5; D gene ambiguous. V lost 0 bases, J lost 8 bases, and 13 bases lay in between. The CDR3 length is 14 residues. CDR1 and CDR2 (germline): MNHEY, SVGAGI. The CDR3 is CASSYSWRREGYTF. The CDR3 nucleotides are TGTGCCAGCAGTTACTCTTGGAGAAGGGAGGGCTACACCTTC.